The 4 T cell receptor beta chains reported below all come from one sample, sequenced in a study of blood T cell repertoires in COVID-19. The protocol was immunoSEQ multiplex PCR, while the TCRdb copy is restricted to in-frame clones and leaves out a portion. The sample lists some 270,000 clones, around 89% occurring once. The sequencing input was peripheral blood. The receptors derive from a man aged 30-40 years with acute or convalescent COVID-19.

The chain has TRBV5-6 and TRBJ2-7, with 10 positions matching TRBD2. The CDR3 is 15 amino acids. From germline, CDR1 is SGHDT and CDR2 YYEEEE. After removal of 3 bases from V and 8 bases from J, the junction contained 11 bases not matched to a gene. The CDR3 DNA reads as TGTGCCAGCAGCTCTCCGGGGACTAGCGAGTATCAGCAGTACTTC. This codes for CASSSPGTSEYQQYF.

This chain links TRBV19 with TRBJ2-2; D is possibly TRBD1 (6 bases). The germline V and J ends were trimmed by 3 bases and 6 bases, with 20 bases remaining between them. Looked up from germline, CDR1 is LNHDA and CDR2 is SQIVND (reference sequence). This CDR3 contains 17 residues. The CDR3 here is CASSIEDRLLWAGELFF. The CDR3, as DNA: TGTGCCAGTAGTATTGAAGACAGGCTGCTATGGGCCGGGGAGCTGTTTTTT.

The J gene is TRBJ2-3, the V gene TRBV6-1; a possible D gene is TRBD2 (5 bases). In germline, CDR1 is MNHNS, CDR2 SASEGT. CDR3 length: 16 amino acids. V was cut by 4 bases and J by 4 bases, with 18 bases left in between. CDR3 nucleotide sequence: TGTGCCAGCAGTGGAACCGGGATCCCATTCCCAGATACGCAGTATTTT. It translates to CASSGTGIPFPDTQYF.

CDR3 bases: TGTGCCAGCAGTTTAGACAGGGTGAACACTGAAGCTTTCTTT. Its protein is CASSLDRVNTEAFF. This chain joins TRBV27 and TRBJ1-1, with 7 bases fitting TRBD1. This CDR3 contains 14 residues. The V gene's germline CDR1 is MNHEY and CDR2 SMNVEV (reference sequence). After removal of 2 bases from V and 0 bases from J, the junction contained 0 bases not matched to a gene.